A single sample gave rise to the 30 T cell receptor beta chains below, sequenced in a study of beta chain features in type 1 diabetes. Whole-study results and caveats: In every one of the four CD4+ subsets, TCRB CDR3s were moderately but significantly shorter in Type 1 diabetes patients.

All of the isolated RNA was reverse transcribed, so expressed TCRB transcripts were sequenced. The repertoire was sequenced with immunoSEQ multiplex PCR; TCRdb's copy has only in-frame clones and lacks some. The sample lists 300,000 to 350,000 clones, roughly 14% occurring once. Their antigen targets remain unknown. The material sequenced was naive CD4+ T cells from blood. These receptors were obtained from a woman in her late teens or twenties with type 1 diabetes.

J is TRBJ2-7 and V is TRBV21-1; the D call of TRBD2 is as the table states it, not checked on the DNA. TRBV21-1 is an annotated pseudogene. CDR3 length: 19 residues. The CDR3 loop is CASSTPSRLAERSSYEQYF. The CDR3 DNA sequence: TGTGCCAGCAGCACCCCCTCTAGGTTAGCGGAGCGGAGCTCCTACGAGCAGTACTTC.

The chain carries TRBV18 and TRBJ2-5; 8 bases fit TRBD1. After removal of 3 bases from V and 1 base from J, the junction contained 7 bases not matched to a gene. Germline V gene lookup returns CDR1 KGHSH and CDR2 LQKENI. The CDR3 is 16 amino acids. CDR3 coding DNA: TGTGCCAGCTCACCGCCCGGGACAGGCCTCCAAGAGACCCAGTACTTC. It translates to CASSPPGTGLQETQYF. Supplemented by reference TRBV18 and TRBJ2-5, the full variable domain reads NAGVMQNPRHLVRRRGQEARLRCSPMKGHSHVYWYRQLPEEGLKFMVYLQKENIIDESGMPKERFSAEFPKEGPSILRIQQVVRGDSAAYFCASSPPGTGLQETQYFGPGTRLLVL.

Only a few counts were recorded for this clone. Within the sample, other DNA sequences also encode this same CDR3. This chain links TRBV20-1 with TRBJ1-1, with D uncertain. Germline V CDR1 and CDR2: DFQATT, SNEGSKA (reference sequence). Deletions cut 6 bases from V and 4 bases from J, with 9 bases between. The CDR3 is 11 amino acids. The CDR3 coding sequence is TGCAGTGCGCGCGGTTCCACTGAAGCTTTCTTT. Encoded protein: CSARGSTEAFF.

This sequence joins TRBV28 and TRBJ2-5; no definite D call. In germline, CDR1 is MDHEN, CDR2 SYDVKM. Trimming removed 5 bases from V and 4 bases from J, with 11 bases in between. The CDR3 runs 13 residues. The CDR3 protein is CASSPSDIETQYF. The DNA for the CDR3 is TGTGCCAGCAGTCCTTCAGACATAGAGACCCAGTACTTC.

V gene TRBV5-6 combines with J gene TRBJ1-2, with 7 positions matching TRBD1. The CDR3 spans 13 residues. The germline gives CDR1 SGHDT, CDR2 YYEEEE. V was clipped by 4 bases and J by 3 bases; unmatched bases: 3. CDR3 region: CASSPGQDYGYTF. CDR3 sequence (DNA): TGTGCCAGCAGCCCCGGACAGGACTATGGCTACACCTTC. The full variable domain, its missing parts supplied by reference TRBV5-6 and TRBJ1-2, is DAGVTQSPTHLIKTRGQQVTLRCSPKSGHDTVSWYQQALGQGPQFIFQYYEEEERQRGNFPDRFSGHQFPNYSSELNVNALLLGDSALYLCASSPGQDYGYTFGSGTRLTVV.

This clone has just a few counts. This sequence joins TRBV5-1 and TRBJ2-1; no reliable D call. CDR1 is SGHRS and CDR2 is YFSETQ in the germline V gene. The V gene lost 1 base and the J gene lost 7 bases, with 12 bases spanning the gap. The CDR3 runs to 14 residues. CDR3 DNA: TGCGCCAGCAGCTTGTCCTGGGCAAGGAATGAGCAGTTCTTC. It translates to CASSLSWARNEQFF. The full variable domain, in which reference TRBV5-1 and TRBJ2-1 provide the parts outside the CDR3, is KAGVTQTPRYLIKTRGQQVTLSCSPISGHRSVSWYQQTPGQGLQFLFEYFSETQRNKGNFPGRFSGRQFSNSRSEMNVSTLELGDSALYLCASSLSWARNEQFFGPGTRLTVL.

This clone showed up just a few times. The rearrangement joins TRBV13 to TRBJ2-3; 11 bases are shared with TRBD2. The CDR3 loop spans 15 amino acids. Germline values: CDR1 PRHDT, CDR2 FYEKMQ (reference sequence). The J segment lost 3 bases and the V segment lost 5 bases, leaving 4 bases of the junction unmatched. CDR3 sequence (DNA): TGTGCCAGCAGCCTTCGACTAGCGGGAACAGATACGCAGTATTTT. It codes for CASSLRLAGTDTQYF.

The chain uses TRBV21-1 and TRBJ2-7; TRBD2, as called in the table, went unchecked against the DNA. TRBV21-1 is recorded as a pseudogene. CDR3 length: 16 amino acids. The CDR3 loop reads CASSSRWTGESYEQYV. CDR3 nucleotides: TGTGCCAGCAGCTCCCGATGGACGGGGGAATCCTACGAGCAGTACGTC.

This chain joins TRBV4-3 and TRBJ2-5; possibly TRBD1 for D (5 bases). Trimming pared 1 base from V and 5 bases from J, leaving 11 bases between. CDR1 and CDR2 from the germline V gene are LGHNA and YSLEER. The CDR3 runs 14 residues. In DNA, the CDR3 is TGCGCCAGCAGCCAAGGGTCCCAGGGCGAGACCCAGTACTTC. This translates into CASSQGSQGETQYF.

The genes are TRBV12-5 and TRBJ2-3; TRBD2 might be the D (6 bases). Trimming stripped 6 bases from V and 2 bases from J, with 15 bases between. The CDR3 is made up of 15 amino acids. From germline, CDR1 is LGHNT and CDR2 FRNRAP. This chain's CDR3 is CASGPTRDFTDTQYF. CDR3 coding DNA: TGTGCTAGTGGACCGACAAGGGACTTCACAGATACGCAGTATTTT.

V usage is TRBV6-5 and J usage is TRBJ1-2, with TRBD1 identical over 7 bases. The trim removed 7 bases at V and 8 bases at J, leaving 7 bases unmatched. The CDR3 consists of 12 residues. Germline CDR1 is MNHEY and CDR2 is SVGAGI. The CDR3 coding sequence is TGTGCCAGCAAGGAGGGGGCGGAAGGCTACACCTTC. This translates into CASKEGAEGYTF.

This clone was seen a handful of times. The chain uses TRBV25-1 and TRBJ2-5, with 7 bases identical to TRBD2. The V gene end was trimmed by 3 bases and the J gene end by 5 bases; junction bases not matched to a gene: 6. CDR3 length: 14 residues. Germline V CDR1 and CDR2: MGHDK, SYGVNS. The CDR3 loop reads CASSDPGGIETQYF. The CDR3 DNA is TGTGCCAGCAGTGACCCGGGGGGAATCGAGACCCAGTACTTC. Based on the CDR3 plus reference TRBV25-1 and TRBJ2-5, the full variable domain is EADIYQTPRYLVIGTGKKITLECSQTMGHDKMYWYQQDPGMELHLIHYSYGVNSTEKGDLSSESTVSRIRTEHFPLTLESARPSHTSQYLCASSDPGGIETQYFGPGTRLLVL.

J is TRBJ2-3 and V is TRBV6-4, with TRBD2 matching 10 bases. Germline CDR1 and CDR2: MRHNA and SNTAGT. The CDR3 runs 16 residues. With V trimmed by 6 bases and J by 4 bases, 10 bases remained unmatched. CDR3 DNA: TGTGCCAGCAGCGGGTTAGCGGGAGGATCCCCAGATACGCAGTATTTT. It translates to CASSGLAGGSPDTQYF.

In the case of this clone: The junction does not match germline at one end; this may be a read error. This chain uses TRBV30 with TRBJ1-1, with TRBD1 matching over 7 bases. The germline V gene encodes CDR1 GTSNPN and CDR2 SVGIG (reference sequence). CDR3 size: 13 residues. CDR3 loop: CTWSRQGGTEAFF. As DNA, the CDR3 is TGTACCTGGAGTAGACAGGGAGGCACTGAAGCTTTCTTT.

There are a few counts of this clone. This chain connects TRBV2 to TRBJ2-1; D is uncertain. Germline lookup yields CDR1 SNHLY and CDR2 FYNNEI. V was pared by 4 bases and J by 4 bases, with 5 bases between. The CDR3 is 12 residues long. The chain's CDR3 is CASSGQYNEQFF. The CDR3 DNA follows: TGTGCCAGCAGTGGGCAATACAATGAGCAGTTCTTC.

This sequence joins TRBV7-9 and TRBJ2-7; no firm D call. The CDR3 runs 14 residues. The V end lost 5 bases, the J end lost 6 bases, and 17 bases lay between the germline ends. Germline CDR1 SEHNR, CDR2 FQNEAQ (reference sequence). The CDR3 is CASSPIERHSEQYV. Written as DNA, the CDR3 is TGTGCCAGCAGCCCTATAGAGAGACATAGCGAGCAGTACGTC.

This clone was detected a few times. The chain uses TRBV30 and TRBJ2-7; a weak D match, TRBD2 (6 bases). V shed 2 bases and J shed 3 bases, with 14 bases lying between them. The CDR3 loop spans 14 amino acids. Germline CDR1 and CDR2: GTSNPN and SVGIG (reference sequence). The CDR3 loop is CAWSPTGLIYEQYF. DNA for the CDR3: TGTGCCTGGAGTCCAACTGGACTAATCTACGAGCAGTACTTC.

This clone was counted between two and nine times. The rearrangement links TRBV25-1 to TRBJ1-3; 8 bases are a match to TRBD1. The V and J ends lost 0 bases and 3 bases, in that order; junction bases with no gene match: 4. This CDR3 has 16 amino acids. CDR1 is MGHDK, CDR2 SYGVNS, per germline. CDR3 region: CASSEYDRGSGNTIYF. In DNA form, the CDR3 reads TGTGCCAGCAGTGAATACGACAGGGGAAGTGGAAACACCATATATTTT. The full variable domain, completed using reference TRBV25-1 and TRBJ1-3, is EADIYQTPRYLVIGTGKKITLECSQTMGHDKMYWYQQDPGMELHLIHYSYGVNSTEKGDLSSESTVSRIRTEHFPLTLESARPSHTSQYLCASSEYDRGSGNTIYFGEGSWLTVV.

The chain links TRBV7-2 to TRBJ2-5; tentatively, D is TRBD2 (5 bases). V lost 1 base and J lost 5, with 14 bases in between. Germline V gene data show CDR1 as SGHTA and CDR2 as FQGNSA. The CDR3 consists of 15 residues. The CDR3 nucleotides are TGTGCCAGCAGCTTAGTTCGAGGAGGCTCCGAGACCCAGTACTTC. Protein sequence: CASSLVRGGSETQYF.

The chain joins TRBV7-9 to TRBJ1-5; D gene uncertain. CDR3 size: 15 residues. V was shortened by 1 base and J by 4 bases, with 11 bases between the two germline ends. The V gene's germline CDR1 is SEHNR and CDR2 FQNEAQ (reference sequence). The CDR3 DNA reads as TGTGCCAGCAGCTTAGGGCAATTCCCAAATCAGCCCCAGCATTTT. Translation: CASSLGQFPNQPQHF.

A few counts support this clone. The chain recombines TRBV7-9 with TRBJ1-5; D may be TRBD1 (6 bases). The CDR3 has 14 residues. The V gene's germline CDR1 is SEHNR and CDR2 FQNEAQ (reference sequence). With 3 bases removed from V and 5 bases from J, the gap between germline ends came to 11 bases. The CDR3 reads CASSFEQGDQPQHF. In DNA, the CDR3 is TGTGCCAGCAGCTTTGAACAGGGAGATCAGCCCCAGCATTTT.

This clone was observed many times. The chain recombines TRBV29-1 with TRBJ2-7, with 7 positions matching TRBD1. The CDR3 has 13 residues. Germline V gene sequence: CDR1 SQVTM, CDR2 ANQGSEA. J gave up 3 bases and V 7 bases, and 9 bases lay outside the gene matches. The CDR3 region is CSGDRVADYEQYF. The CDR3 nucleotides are TGCAGCGGAGACAGGGTGGCGGACTACGAGCAGTACTTC.

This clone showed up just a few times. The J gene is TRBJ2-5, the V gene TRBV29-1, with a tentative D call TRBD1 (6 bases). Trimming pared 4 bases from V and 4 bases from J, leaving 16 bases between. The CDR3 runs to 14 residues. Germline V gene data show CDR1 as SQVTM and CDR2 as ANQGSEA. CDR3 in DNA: TGCAGCGTTGGGAGGACCAGGGGCGGAGAGACCCAGTACTTC. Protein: CSVGRTRGGETQYF.

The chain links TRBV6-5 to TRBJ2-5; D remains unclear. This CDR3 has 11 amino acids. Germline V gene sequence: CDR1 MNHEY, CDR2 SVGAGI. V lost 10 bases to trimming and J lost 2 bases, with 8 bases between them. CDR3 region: CATVTQETQYF. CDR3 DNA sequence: TGTGCCACCGTCACTCAAGAGACCCAGTACTTC.

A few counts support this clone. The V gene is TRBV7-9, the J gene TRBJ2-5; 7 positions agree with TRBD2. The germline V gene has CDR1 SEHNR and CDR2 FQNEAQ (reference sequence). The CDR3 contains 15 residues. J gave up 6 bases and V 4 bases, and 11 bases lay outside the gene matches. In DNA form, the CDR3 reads TGTGCCAGCAGCTGGGGGGGAAAGCCGGAGAAGACCCAGTACTTC. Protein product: CASSWGGKPEKTQYF.

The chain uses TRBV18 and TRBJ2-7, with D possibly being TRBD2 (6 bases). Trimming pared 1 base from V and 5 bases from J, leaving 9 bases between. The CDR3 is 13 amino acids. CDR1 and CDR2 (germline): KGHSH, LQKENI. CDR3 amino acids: CASSPRLEDEQYV. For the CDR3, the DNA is TGTGCCAGCTCACCACGACTAGAGGACGAGCAGTACGTC.

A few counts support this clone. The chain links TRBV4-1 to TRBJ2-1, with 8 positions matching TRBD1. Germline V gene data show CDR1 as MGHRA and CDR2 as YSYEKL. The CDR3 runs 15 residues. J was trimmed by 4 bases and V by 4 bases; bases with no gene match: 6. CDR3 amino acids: CASSPEGQGYNEQFF. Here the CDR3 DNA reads TGCGCCAGCAGCCCTGAAGGACAGGGATACAATGAGCAGTTCTTC.

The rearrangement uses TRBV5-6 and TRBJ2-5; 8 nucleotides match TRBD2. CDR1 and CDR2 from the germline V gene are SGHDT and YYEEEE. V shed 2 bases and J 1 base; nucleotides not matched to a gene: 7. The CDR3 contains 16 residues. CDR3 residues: CASSFTIAGPQETQYF. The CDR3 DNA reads TGTGCCAGCAGCTTTACAATAGCGGGGCCCCAAGAGACCCAGTACTTC.

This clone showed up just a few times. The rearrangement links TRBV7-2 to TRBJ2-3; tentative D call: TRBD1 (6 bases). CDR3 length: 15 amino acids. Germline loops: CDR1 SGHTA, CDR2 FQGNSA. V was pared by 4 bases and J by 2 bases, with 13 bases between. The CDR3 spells CASSSQGQFTDTQYF. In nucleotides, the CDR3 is TGTGCCAGCAGCTCACAGGGCCAATTCACAGATACGCAGTATTTT.

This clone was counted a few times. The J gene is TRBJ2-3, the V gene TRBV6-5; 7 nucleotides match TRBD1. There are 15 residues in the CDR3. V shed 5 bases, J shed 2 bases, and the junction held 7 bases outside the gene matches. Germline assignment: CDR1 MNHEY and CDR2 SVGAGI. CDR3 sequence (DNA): TGTGCCAGCAGTCGAGGGACAGCTTACACAGATACGCAGTATTTT. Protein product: CASSRGTAYTDTQYF.